These 12 T cell receptor beta chains were sequenced from one sample in a study of graft-versus-host responses after intestinal transplantation. Assay: immunoSEQ multiplex PCR; the TCRdb copy retains only in-frame clones and omits some. The table lists around 100,000 clones, 75% to 95% of them singletons. These receptors have no identified antigens. This specimen was unstimulated CD4+ T cells sorted from spleen or lymph node cells, taken before transplant. The receptors stem from a human donor who was the organ donor for an intestinal transplant.

The J gene is TRBJ2-7, the V gene TRBV2; the D gene is possibly TRBD1 (6 bases). The germline V gene encodes CDR1 SNHLY and CDR2 FYNNEI. There are 13 residues in the CDR3. V lost 3 bases, J lost 3 bases, and 9 bases lay in between. This CDR3 reads CASSDYRDYEQYF. The CDR3 nucleotides read TGTGCCAGCAGTGACTACAGGGACTACGAGCAGTACTTC.

This chain uses TRBV27 with TRBJ1-2, with D possibly TRBD1 on 6 matching bases. V was pared by 6 bases and J by 8 bases, with 13 bases between. The germline V gene has CDR1 MNHEY and CDR2 SMNVEV (reference sequence). The CDR3 has 12 amino acids. The CDR3 DNA reads TGTGCCAGCAGCACAGGGAATGGCGGCTACACCTTC. Translation: CASSTGNGGYTF.

The chain carries TRBV4-3 and TRBJ1-6; D call uncertain. V lost 3 bases to trimming and J lost 9 bases, with 12 bases between them. This CDR3 has 14 amino acids. Germline V gene lookup returns CDR1 LGHNA and CDR2 YSLEER. For the CDR3, the DNA is TGCGCCAGCAGCCACGCGTTGTCGGGTTCACCCCTCCACTTT. It yields the protein CASSHALSGSPLHF.

In nucleotides, the CDR3 is TGCGCCAGCAGCCAAGAGGTGACAGTTAGGAACGAGCAGTACTTC. Its protein is CASSQEVTVRNEQYF. The rearrangement joins TRBV4-1 to TRBJ2-7; tentatively, D is TRBD1 (5 bases). Germline CDR1 MGHRA, CDR2 YSYEKL. The V end lost 0 bases, the J end lost 5 bases, and 14 bases lay between the germline ends. CDR3 size: 15 residues.

The chain combines TRBV7-2 with TRBJ2-3; D unclear. Trimming shortened V by 1 base and J by 1 base, and 12 bases separated the two germline ends. Germline V gene lookup returns CDR1 SGHTA and CDR2 FQGNSA. The CDR3 runs 16 residues. The chain's CDR3 is CASSLGPPGGTDTQYF. Here the CDR3 DNA reads TGTGCCAGCAGCTTAGGACCCCCAGGTGGCACAGATACGCAGTATTTT.

The chain has TRBV28 and TRBJ1-1; D remains ambiguous. Trimming stripped 8 bases from V and 8 bases from J, with 9 bases between. The germline V gene has CDR1 MDHEN and CDR2 SYDVKM. The CDR3 extends over 10 amino acids. The CDR3 region is CASGFTEAFF. DNA for the CDR3: TGTGCCAGCGGCTTTACAGAAGCTTTCTTT. The whole variable domain, filled in from reference TRBV28 and TRBJ1-1, reads DVKVTQSSRYLVKRTGEKVFLECVQDMDHENMFWYRQDPGLGLRLIYFSYDVKMKEKGDIPEGYSVSREKKERFSLILESASTNQTSMYLCASGFTEAFFGQGTRLTVV.

This chain uses TRBV7-3 with TRBJ2-2; TRBD2 aligns across 9 bases. The J segment lost 5 bases and the V segment lost 8 bases, leaving 9 bases of the junction unmatched. From germline, CDR1 is SGHTA and CDR2 FQGTGA. CDR3 length: 15 residues. The CDR3 reads CASGQRGVGTGELFF. DNA of the CDR3: TGTGCCAGCGGACAGCGGGGGGTGGGGACCGGGGAGCTGTTTTTT.

In DNA form, the CDR3 reads TGCGCCAGCAGCTCCACAGGTCCTGCCTACGAGCAGTACTTC. This sequence encodes CASSSTGPAYEQYF. The V gene is TRBV5-1, the J gene TRBJ2-7; D might be TRBD1 (5 bases). This CDR3 region has 14 residues. V lost 3 bases and J lost 2, with 12 bases in between. CDR1 and CDR2 (germline): SGHRS, YFSETQ. The complete variable domain, with remaining parts taken from reference TRBV5-1 and TRBJ2-7, reads KAGVTQTPRYLIKTRGQQVTLSCSPISGHRSVSWYQQTPGQGLQFLFEYFSETQRNKGNFPGRFSGRQFSNSRSEMNVSTLELGDSALYLCASSSTGPAYEQYFGPGTRLTVT.

The chain joins TRBV4-2 to TRBJ2-5; 12 nucleotides line up with TRBD2. Germline V gives CDR1 LGHNA, CDR2 YNFKEQ. The CDR3 has 20 residues. V lost 0 bases to trimming and J lost 5 bases; unmatched junction nucleotides: 16. The CDR3 nucleotides are TGTGCCAGCAGCCAAGATCCTTCCTCTAGCGGGGGGGCACTTAGGGAGACCCAGTACTTC. Its translation is CASSQDPSSSGGALRETQYF.

This chain uses TRBV2 with TRBJ2-7; 9 bases agree with TRBD2. Trimming took 4 bases from V and 4 from J; bases not matched to a gene: 8. CDR3 size: 15 residues. Germline assignment: CDR1 SNHLY and CDR2 FYNNEI. The CDR3 DNA sequence: TGTGCCAGCAGTGTATGGACTAGCGAAACTTACGAGCAGTACTTC. This sequence encodes CASSVWTSETYEQYF.

A single count supports this clone. The chain has TRBV15 and TRBJ2-1; 9 nucleotides line up with TRBD1. The junction had 3 bases not matched to a gene; V was cut back by 7 bases and J by 5 bases. Germline V gene lookup returns CDR1 LNHNV and CDR2 YYDKDF (reference sequence). This CDR3 is built from 13 residues. CDR3 in amino acids: CATNRGRHNEQFF. DNA of the CDR3: TGTGCCACCAACAGGGGGCGGCACAATGAGCAGTTCTTC.

V is TRBV7-9 and J is TRBJ2-7, with D tentatively TRBD2 (5 bases). CDR3 length: 15 amino acids. The germline CDR1 and CDR2 sequences are SEHNR and FQNEAQ (reference sequence). V lost 0 bases and J 4 bases, leaving 13 bases between the germline ends. CDR3 sequence: CASSLAGVLLYEQYF. The CDR3 DNA sequence: TGTGCCAGCAGCTTAGCCGGGGTCCTGCTTTACGAGCAGTACTTC.